The 6 T cell receptor beta chains in this list originate from one sample, sequenced in a study of T-cell reconstitution after alpha-beta-depleted transplantation in children. Preparation of the TCRbeta library was carried out with unique molecular identifiers. Via MiXCR, TCRdb re-called the PCR reads, giving one row per CDR3 protein. The sample records about 360,000 distinct CDR3 sequences, 13% being singletons. This specimen was PBMCs, taken from the stem cell graft. The origin of the receptors is a human donor who donated a stem cell graft to a child with Fanconi anemia.

This clonotype was seen many times. The chain recombines TRBV11-2 with TRBJ2-1; D is unresolved. The CDR3 totals 14 residues. Trimming cost V 5 bases and J 3 bases, with 11 bases left between them. Germline V CDR1 and CDR2: SGHAT, FQNNGV. The CDR3 sequence: CASSRAQVYNEQFF. In DNA, the CDR3 is TGTGCCAGCAGCAGGGCCCAAGTCTACAATGAGCAGTTCTTC.

This chain uses TRBV12-3 or TRBV12-4 with TRBJ1-2; TRBD1 aligns across 10 bases. The CDR3 is 13 amino acids. Germline trimming cut 6 bases from V and 6 bases from J; bases unmatched to any gene: 4. The CDR3: CASRHDRGHGYTF. CDR3 in DNA: TGTGCCAGCAGGCATGACAGGGGGCATGGCTACACCTTC.

J is TRBJ2-1 and V is TRBV6-1; D remains unclear. Germline V gene sequence: CDR1 MNHNS, CDR2 SASEGT. V lost 5 bases to trimming and J lost 1 base, with 12 bases between them. The CDR3 consists of 15 residues. Written as DNA, the CDR3 is TGTGCCAGCAGTATTAGTGCCCCATCCTACAATGAGCAGTTCTTC. Translating gives CASSISAPSYNEQFF.

The chain's CDR3 is CASSPPVTGELFF. The CDR3 bases are TGTGCCAGCAGCCCCCCCGTCACCGGGGAGCTGTTTTTT. The chain uses TRBV7-9 and TRBJ2-2; no clear D. Germline V gene sequence: CDR1 SEHNR, CDR2 FQNEAQ (reference sequence). The CDR3 runs to 13 residues. The V and J ends lost 5 bases and 4 bases respectively, with 8 bases between them.

This chain links TRBV20-1 with TRBJ2-1; 8 nucleotides align to TRBD2. V trimming: 6 bases; J trimming: 6 bases; junction bases outside the gene matches: 13. The germline CDR1 and CDR2 sequences are DFQATT and SNEGSKA (reference sequence). The CDR3 totals 15 residues. CDR3 DNA sequence: TGCAGTGCCGTAGGCGGGGGGCTCGTAGTCAATGAGCAGTTCTTC. Amino acids: CSAVGGGLVVNEQFF.

This clonotype showed up just a few times. This rearrangement joins TRBV18 to TRBJ1-1; weak D call: TRBD1 (5 bases). The CDR3 covers 14 residues. With 2 bases removed from V and 11 bases from J, the gap between germline ends came to 18 bases. Germline V CDR1 and CDR2: KGHSH, LQKENI. The CDR3 here is CASSPTGTGVYAFF. CDR3 bases: TGTGCCAGCTCACCAACGGGCACGGGGGTTTATGCTTTCTTT.